The 15 T cell receptor beta chains below come from one sample, sequenced in a study of cytomegalovirus exposure and HLA in healthy donors. Primers: 60 Vbeta forward and 13 Jbeta reverse. The method was immunoSEQ multiplex PCR; TCRdb's version includes in-frame clones alone and lacks a portion of them. The top ten clones hold around 0.53% of a sample with fewer than 95,000 clones, 70% to 80% of them seen once. The specimen was PBMCs. Source of these receptors: a man aged 30 to 39 in good health and CMV-seronegative.

This sequence joins TRBV6-1 and TRBJ2-7; TRBD2 is a possible D gene (6 bases). In germline, CDR1 is MNHNS, CDR2 SASEGT. V dropped 2 bases and J dropped 7 bases, with 12 bases sitting between them. The length of the CDR3 is 13 residues. CDR3 sequence reads: CASSEPLAGEQYF. In nucleotides, the CDR3 is TGTGCCAGCAGTGAACCACTAGCAGGGGAGCAGTACTTC.

This clone appeared a few times. The chain has TRBV11-2 and TRBJ2-5; TRBD2 matches 9 bases. With V trimmed by 0 bases and J by 5 bases, 7 bases remained unmatched. Germline CDR1 is SGHAT and CDR2 is FQNNGV. The CDR3 loop spans 16 amino acids. The CDR3 DNA reads as TGTGCCAGCAGCTTAGAATTCGCGGGAGGGTGGGAGACCCAGTACTTC. This sequence encodes CASSLEFAGGWETQYF.

About this clone itself: Additional DNA sequences in this sample encode the identical CDR3. V gene TRBV9 combines with J gene TRBJ1-2; 8 bases match TRBD1. Germline CDR1 and CDR2: SGDLS and YYNGEE. The CDR3 runs to 14 residues. The trim removed 0 bases at V and 4 bases at J, leaving 2 bases unmatched. Written as DNA, the CDR3 is TGTGCCAGCAGCGTAGAGCAGGGGGCCTATGGCTACACCTTC. Translation gives CASSVEQGAYGYTF.

The chain couples TRBV7-9 to TRBJ2-1, with a weak D call TRBD2 (6 bases). The length of the CDR3 is 15 residues. CDR1 and CDR2 (germline): SEHNR, FQNEAQ (reference sequence). Between the trimmed V and J ends, which lost 7 bases and 8 bases, there was a span of 21 bases. CDR3 bases: TGTGCCAGCATCCCGGGGGAGCCCGTTAAGCATGAGCAGTTCTTC. Translation: CASIPGEPVKHEQFF.

The chain carries TRBV6-1 and TRBJ2-2; D is perhaps TRBD1 (6 bases). Looked up from germline, CDR1 is MNHNS and CDR2 is SASEGT. The CDR3 has 16 amino acids. With 4 bases removed from V and 6 bases from J, the gap between germline ends came to 18 bases. Written as DNA, the CDR3 is TGTGCCAGCAGTGTTTGGGACACGATACCGGCCGGGGAGCTGTTTTTT. Translation gives CASSVWDTIPAGELFF.

The rearrangement uses TRBV9 and TRBJ2-1, with D maybe TRBD2 (5 bases). Germline-derived CDR1 and CDR2 are SGDLS and YYNGEE. The CDR3 covers 11 residues. With 2 bases removed from V and 9 bases from J, the gap between germline ends came to 6 bases. The CDR3, as DNA: TGTGCCAGCAGCGTCGGAGGTGAGCAGTTCTTC. This gives the protein CASSVGGEQFF.

This clone was counted a single time. The V and J genes are TRBV19 and TRBJ2-3; D is possibly TRBD2 (6 bases). The CDR3 spans 11 residues. V lost 5 bases, J lost 9 bases, and 9 bases lay in between. In germline, CDR1 is LNHDA, CDR2 SQIVND (reference sequence). CDR3 region: CASSSEGTQYF. CDR3 bases: TGTGCCAGTAGTTCGGAGGGGACGCAGTATTTT.

The CDR3 nucleotides are TGTGCCAGCAGCCCGGGACTAGCGGGAGGGCCCCCCTACAATGAGCAGTTCTTC. It encodes CASSPGLAGGPPYNEQFF. This chain uses TRBV6-4 with TRBJ2-1; 16 bases agree with TRBD2. V lost 6 bases to trimming and J lost 2 bases; unmatched junction nucleotides: 7. This CDR3 is 18 amino acids long. The germline V gene has CDR1 MRHNA and CDR2 SNTAGT.

The CDR3 is CASSFGGRGTDTQYF. The CDR3, as DNA: TGTGCCAGCAGCTTCGGGGGTAGAGGGACAGATACGCAGTATTTT. V usage is TRBV11-2 and J usage is TRBJ2-3; TRBD2 might be the D (6 bases). V was pared by 3 bases and J by 3 bases, with 13 bases between. Germline CDR1 is SGHAT and CDR2 is FQNNGV. This CDR3 has 15 amino acids. Using reference TRBV11-2 and TRBJ2-3 for the parts outside the CDR3, the full variable domain is EAGVAQSPRYKIIEKRQSVAFWCNPISGHATLYWYQQILGQGPKLLIQFQNNGVVDDSQLPKDRFSAERLKGVDSTLKIQPAKLEDSAVYLCASSFGGRGTDTQYFGPGTRLTVL.

A single count supports this clone. This rearrangement joins TRBV4-3 to TRBJ2-4; 8 nucleotides match TRBD1. V was pared by 3 bases and J by 4 bases, with 5 bases of the junction left unmatched. This CDR3 contains 15 residues. Germline assignment: CDR1 LGHNA and CDR2 YSLEER. The CDR3 nucleotides read TGCGCCAGCAGCCAGGATTGGACAGGGAAAAACATTCAGTACTTC. Translation gives CASSQDWTGKNIQYF.

There are a few counts of this clone. The V gene is TRBV6-5, the J gene TRBJ2-3; D unclear. Trimming stripped 2 bases from V and 1 base from J, with 7 bases between. The CDR3 is made up of 14 amino acids. From germline, CDR1 is MNHEY and CDR2 SVGAGI. This CDR3 reads CASSYSLGTDTQYF. CDR3 DNA: TGTGCCAGCAGTTACAGCCTAGGCACAGATACGCAGTATTTT.

The V gene is TRBV4-3, the J gene TRBJ2-1; D remains unclear. The CDR3 is 13 amino acids. Trimming left V 1 base short and J 5 bases short, with 6 bases between. The V gene's germline CDR1 is LGHNA and CDR2 YSLEER. In DNA form, the CDR3 reads TGCGCCAGCAGCCAAGTTGGGCACAATGAGCAGTTCTTC. This sequence encodes CASSQVGHNEQFF.

This clone was seen more than once but under ten times. The chain carries TRBV6-1 and TRBJ2-1; D is undetermined. V lost 2 bases to trimming and J lost 4 bases, with 6 bases between them. This CDR3 comprises 13 residues. The germline CDR1 and CDR2 sequences are MNHNS and SASEGT. The CDR3 sequence: CASSELPYNEQFF. The DNA of the CDR3 is TGTGCCAGCAGTGAACTTCCTTACAATGAGCAGTTCTTC.

The chain combines TRBV19 with TRBJ1-5, with a possible D match to TRBD1 (5 bases). With 2 bases removed from V and 0 bases from J, the gap between germline ends came to 14 bases. The CDR3 loop spans 17 amino acids. CDR1 is LNHDA and CDR2 is SQIVND in the germline V gene (reference sequence). CDR3: CASSILETDPSNQPQHF. In DNA, the CDR3 is TGTGCCAGTAGTATACTAGAGACAGATCCTAGCAATCAGCCCCAGCATTTT.

The chain couples TRBV5-4 to TRBJ2-1; 12 positions agree with TRBD2. V dropped 0 bases and J dropped 8; count of bases not matched to a gene: 0. Germline V gene sequence: CDR1 SGHNT, CDR2 YYREEE (reference sequence). The CDR3 loop spans 14 amino acids. The chain's CDR3 is CASSLGLAGDEQFF. In DNA form, the CDR3 reads TGTGCCAGCAGCTTGGGACTAGCGGGAGATGAGCAGTTCTTC.